Each of the 25 T cell receptor beta chains below was sequenced from the same sample in a study of blood T cell dynamics during melanoma immunotherapy. Time point described: pre-treatment baseline. TCRdb's copy holds only in-frame clones and misses some; the assay was immunoSEQ multiplex PCR. The table includes about 4,800 clones, around 87% detected once. The sequences come from blood, collected from a patient treated with checkpoint blockade. The receptors stem from a human donor with melanoma.

The chain joins TRBV6-5 to TRBJ2-5; 9 bases fit TRBD1. The end of the DNA is better explained by TRBJ2-7, so the J call may be wrong. Germline values: CDR1 MNHEY, CDR2 SVGAGI. The CDR3 runs 15 residues. In DNA, the CDR3 is TGTGCCAGCAGTTCCGTGACAGGGGGTTCGTACGAGCAGTACTTC. Protein sequence: CASSSVTGGSYEQYF.

The chain recombines TRBV6-6 with TRBJ1-5; D is uncertain. The V end was cut by 0 bases, the J end by 6 bases, with 6 bases between. There are 13 residues in the CDR3. Germline V gene data show CDR1 as MNHNY and CDR2 as SVGAGI (reference sequence). DNA of the CDR3: TGTGCCAGCAGTTACTCAGTTACTCAGCCCCAGCATTTT. The encoded protein is CASSYSVTQPQHF.

This clone was found a few times. The chain combines TRBV27 with TRBJ1-1; the D gene is possibly TRBD1 (5 bases). CDR1 and CDR2 (germline): MNHEY, SMNVEV (reference sequence). The CDR3 totals 13 residues. V lost 3 bases, J lost 1 base, and 6 bases lay in between. CDR3 DNA: TGTGCCAGCAGTTTGACAGAGAACACTGAAGCTTTCTTT. It is translated as CASSLTENTEAFF.

The gene calls are TRBV28 and TRBJ2-2, with 8 bases matching TRBD2. This CDR3 region has 14 residues. Trimming took 6 bases from V and 9 from J; bases not matched to a gene: 9. Germline CDR1 MDHEN, CDR2 SYDVKM. The CDR3 DNA follows: TGTGCCAGCAGGAAGGGACTAGGATACAGGGAGCTGTTTTTT. This sequence encodes CASRKGLGYRELFF.

The V call is TRBV7-9, the J call TRBJ2-7, with a tentative D call TRBD1 (6 bases). CDR3 length: 15 residues. Germline V lookup: CDR1 SEHNR, CDR2 FQNEAQ (reference sequence). Between the trimmed V and J ends, which lost 6 bases and 3 bases, there was a span of 18 bases. CDR3 in DNA: TGTGCCAGCAGTAGTGGACAGACAATTATCTACGAGCAGTACTTC. Amino acids: CASSSGQTIIYEQYF.

This chain uses TRBV2 with TRBJ2-1; D is perhaps TRBD1 (5 bases). The CDR3 length is 15 residues. The V and J ends lost 2 bases and 0 bases respectively, with 8 bases between them. CDR1 is SNHLY, CDR2 FYNNEI, per germline. DNA of the CDR3: TGTGCCAGCAGTGAACAGGGCCCCTCCTACAATGAGCAGTTCTTC. Amino acids: CASSEQGPSYNEQFF.

The V and J genes are TRBV5-1 and TRBJ2-7; the D gene is possibly TRBD1 (6 bases). The CDR3 is made up of 15 amino acids. Looked up from germline, CDR1 is SGHRS and CDR2 is YFSETQ. The ends were cut back, 0 bases at V and 7 bases at J, with 17 bases in the middle. The CDR3 region has the DNA TGCGCCAGCAGCTTGGCAGGGGCCCCTTCTGGGGAGCAGTACTTC. Translated: CASSLAGAPSGEQYF.

J is TRBJ2-7 and V is TRBV18, with 11 bases that match TRBD2. The CDR3 has 14 amino acids. V lost 8 bases to trimming and J lost 7 bases; unmatched junction nucleotides: 10. The germline V gene encodes CDR1 KGHSH and CDR2 LQKENI. For the CDR3, the DNA is TGTGCCAGCGCCACACTAGCGGGAGAAGGAGAGCAGTACTTC. Translating it yields CASATLAGEGEQYF.

CDR3 bases: TGCGCCAGCAGCAAAGGAGGCGTGGCTTTCACAGATACGCAGTATTTT. Protein: CASSKGGVAFTDTQYF. The V and J genes are TRBV10-2 and TRBJ2-3; maybe TRBD2 (5 bases). Germline V CDR1 and CDR2: WSHSY, SAAADI. The CDR3 has 16 residues. The ends were cut back, 6 bases at V and 2 bases at J, with 18 bases in the middle.

This clone was seen a handful of times. This sequence joins TRBV14 and TRBJ1-3, with D possibly being TRBD1 (5 bases). Trimming took 4 bases from V and 0 from J, leaving 10 bases between them. The CDR3 is made up of 15 amino acids. Germline-derived CDR1 and CDR2 are SGHDN and FVKESK. CDR3 in DNA: TGTGCCAGCAGCCTTTGGACATTCTCTGGAAACACCATATATTTT. It specifies CASSLWTFSGNTIYF.

The chain is built from TRBV6-6 and TRBJ2-1; D possibly uses TRBD1 or TRBD2 (5 bases each). Trimming removed 2 bases at V and 4 bases at J, with 12 bases between. Germline CDR1 and CDR2: MNHNY and SVGAGI (reference sequence). The CDR3 contains 15 residues. Written as DNA, the CDR3 is TGTGCCAGCAGTTACCCTCCCGGGACGTACAATGAGCAGTTCTTC. It encodes CASSYPPGTYNEQFF.

This chain uses TRBV11-3 with TRBJ2-7; 9 positions match TRBD1. With V trimmed by 5 bases and J by 5 bases, 1 base remained unmatched. The germline gives CDR1 SGHNT, CDR2 YENEEA. The CDR3 covers 12 residues. The chain's CDR3 is CASSRDRDEQYF. CDR3 nucleotides: TGTGCCAGCAGCCGGGACAGGGACGAGCAGTACTTC.

The chain combines TRBV5-1 with TRBJ2-7, with 7 bases aligning to TRBD1. J gave up 5 bases and V 4 bases, and 9 bases lay outside the gene matches. Germline CDR1 SGHRS, CDR2 YFSETQ. This CDR3 region has 14 residues. The CDR3 loop is CASSQWTGTNEQYF. As DNA, the CDR3 is TGCGCCAGCAGCCAATGGACAGGCACCAACGAGCAGTACTTC.

This chain links TRBV7-8 with TRBJ1-1; D might be TRBD1 (5 bases). CDR1 and CDR2 (germline): SGHVS, FQNEAQ. The length of the CDR3 is 15 residues. Between the trimmed V and J ends, which lost 0 bases and 4 bases, there was a span of 12 bases. CDR3 in amino acids: CASSLAARVVTEAFF. CDR3 in DNA: TGTGCCAGCAGCTTAGCGGCCAGGGTGGTCACTGAAGCTTTCTTT.

The genes are TRBV2 and TRBJ2-4; 8 bases agree with TRBD1. Germline lookup yields CDR1 SNHLY and CDR2 FYNNEI. Germline trimming cut 5 bases from V and 9 bases from J; bases unmatched to any gene: 6. This CDR3 is built from 13 residues. The CDR3 coding sequence is TGTGCCAGCAGTACCGGACAGGGTACCATTCAGTACTTC. It codes for CASSTGQGTIQYF.

The chain has TRBV9 and TRBJ2-1, with 9 nucleotides matching TRBD2. This CDR3 contains 15 residues. V shed 0 bases, J shed 7 bases, and the junction held 5 bases outside the gene matches. Germline loops: CDR1 SGDLS, CDR2 YYNGEE. This CDR3 is CASSVDPSGINEQFF. The CDR3 DNA sequence: TGTGCCAGCAGCGTAGACCCTAGCGGGATTAATGAGCAGTTCTTC.

The J gene is TRBJ2-7, the V gene TRBV10-3; a possible D gene is TRBD1 (6 bases). Deletions cut 4 bases from V and 0 bases from J, with 10 bases between. CDR1 ENHRY and CDR2 SYGVKD come from the germline V gene. The CDR3 loop spans 14 amino acids. The CDR3 DNA reads as TGTGCCATCAGTGCTCGGGACACCTCCTACGAGCAGTACTTC. It translates to CAISARDTSYEQYF.

A single count supports this clone. The chain couples TRBV28 to TRBJ2-1, with D perhaps given as TRBD1 or TRBD2 (5 bases each). Trimming cost V 7 bases and J 5 bases, with 18 bases left between them. The CDR3 is made up of 15 amino acids. In germline, CDR1 is MDHEN, CDR2 SYDVKM. Here the CDR3 DNA reads TGTGCCAGCACCTCTGGGGCAGGACTGAACAATGAGCAGTTCTTC. Amino acid sequence: CASTSGAGLNNEQFF.

This clone was seen only once. For the CDR3, the DNA is TGTGCCACCGGGACCCGGGGATACGAGCAGTACTTC. It yields the protein CATGTRGYEQYF. The chain recombines TRBV7-3 with TRBJ2-5; D may be TRBD1 or TRBD2 (5 bases each). The DNA matches TRBJ2-7 better at its end, which makes the J call doubtful. The CDR3 runs to 12 residues. Looked up from germline, CDR1 is SGHTA and CDR2 is FQGTGA.

This clone has only one observation. This chain links TRBV10-1 with TRBJ2-1; the match to TRBD2 covers 7 bases. The CDR3 loop spans 16 amino acids. With V trimmed by 3 bases and J by 0 bases, 5 bases remained unmatched. The V gene's germline CDR1 is WNHNN and CDR2 SYGVQD (reference sequence). The CDR3 spells CASSEGSGYSYNEQFF. The CDR3 nucleotides are TGCGCCAGCAGTGAAGGTAGCGGGTACTCCTACAATGAGCAGTTCTTC.

The CDR3 protein is CASSASGAETQYF. As DNA, the CDR3 is TGTGCCAGCAGTGCTTCAGGGGCCGAGACCCAGTACTTC. The chain is built from TRBV6-5 and TRBJ2-5, with a weak D call TRBD1 (6 bases). The CDR3 sequence is 13 residues long. Germline V gene sequence: CDR1 MNHEY, CDR2 SVGAGI. V lost 5 bases and J 5 bases, leaving 12 bases between the germline ends.

This clone has only one observation. The chain uses TRBV25-1 and TRBJ1-1; unclear D gene. CDR1 is MGHDK, CDR2 SYGVNS, per germline. The CDR3 contains 11 residues. The germline V and J ends were trimmed by 2 bases and 5 bases, with 3 bases remaining between them. CDR3 in DNA: TGTGCCAGCAGTGAAGGAACTGAAGCTTTCTTT. The encoded protein is CASSEGTEAFF.

This chain links TRBV10-3 with TRBJ2-7, with D possibly being TRBD1 (6 bases). Germline values: CDR1 ENHRY, CDR2 SYGVKD. Trimming took off 5 bases at V and 1 base at J, with 9 bases between the two ends. This CDR3 contains 13 residues. The CDR3 sequence is CAISRDISYEQYF. For the CDR3, the DNA is TGTGCCATCAGTCGGGACATATCCTACGAGCAGTACTTC.

This sequence joins TRBV11-2 and TRBJ2-7, with 7 nucleotides matching TRBD2. V lost 3 bases to trimming and J lost 0 bases; unmatched junction nucleotides: 2. This CDR3 contains 14 residues. The germline gives CDR1 SGHAT, CDR2 FQNNGV. The CDR3 nucleotides read TGTGCCAGCAGCTTGGAGCGGGGCTCCTACGAGCAGTACTTC. This encodes CASSLERGSYEQYF.

The chain carries TRBV29-1 and TRBJ2-7, with 10 bases that match TRBD2. Trimming at V came to 7 bases and at J to 4 bases, leaving 10 bases not matched to a gene. The length of the CDR3 is 14 residues. Germline assignment: CDR1 SQVTM and CDR2 ANQGSEA. CDR3 in amino acids: CSGGASGSIYEQYF. CDR3 sequence (DNA): TGCAGCGGGGGGGCTAGCGGGAGTATTTACGAGCAGTACTTC.